This passage covers 8 T cell receptor beta chains from one sample sequenced in a study of blood T cell repertoires in COVID-19. Clones were sequenced by immunoSEQ multiplex PCR, and TCRdb holds only the in-frame ones, with some missing. The data hold 170,000 or so clones, with roughly 87% observed a single time. Sequencing was done on a sample of PBMCs or T cells enriched from blood (not recorded which). The receptors derive from a woman aged 45-59 years who had recovered from COVID-19.

This chain connects TRBV10-3 to TRBJ2-3; tentative D call: TRBD1 (7 bases). The CDR3 is made up of 14 amino acids. Trimming took 6 bases from V and 4 from J, leaving 14 bases between them. Per the germline V gene, CDR1 is ENHRY and CDR2 is SYGVKD. Here the CDR3 reads CAIRRGTAADTQYF. The CDR3 bases are TGTGCCATCAGGCGCGGGACAGCTGCAGATACGCAGTATTTT.

The chain has TRBV7-9 and TRBJ2-7; 7 nucleotides match TRBD1. The junction had 10 bases not matched to a gene; V was cut back by 5 bases and J by 6 bases. Per germline, CDR1 SEHNR and CDR2 FQNEAQ (reference sequence). This CDR3 region has 14 residues. The CDR3: CASSPGGAAVEQYF. In DNA, the CDR3 is TGTGCCAGCAGCCCAGGGGGAGCGGCGGTCGAGCAGTACTTC.

This clone came up a few times. This rearrangement joins TRBV14 to TRBJ2-7; D possibly corresponds to TRBD2 (5 bases). CDR1 and CDR2 from the germline V gene are SGHDN and FVKESK. Trimming cost V 2 bases and J 0 bases, with 11 bases left between them. The CDR3 is 15 residues long. The CDR3 here is CASSQLSGFSYEQYF. The CDR3 region has the DNA TGTGCCAGCAGCCAATTAAGCGGTTTCTCCTACGAGCAGTACTTC.

The V call is TRBV6-1, the J call TRBJ1-1, with a tentative D call TRBD1 (5 bases). Germline CDR1 MNHNS, CDR2 SASEGT. The V gene lost 3 bases and the J gene lost 11 bases, with 16 bases spanning the gap. The CDR3 runs to 13 residues. The chain's CDR3 is CASSERARGWAFF. In nucleotides, the CDR3 is TGTGCCAGCAGTGAGAGGGCCCGGGGGTGGGCTTTCTTT.

The rearrangement links TRBV19 to TRBJ1-5; 7 bases are a match to TRBD1. V lost 4 bases to trimming and J lost 0 bases; unmatched junction nucleotides: 3. CDR1 LNHDA and CDR2 SQIVND come from the germline V gene (reference sequence). This CDR3 has 15 residues. The CDR3 sequence is CASSKGAVSNQPQHF. The CDR3 DNA is TGTGCCAGTAGTAAGGGGGCAGTTAGCAATCAGCCCCAGCATTTT.

The chain carries TRBV5-1 and TRBJ1-2, with TRBD1 identical over 7 bases. After removal of 4 bases from V and 6 bases from J, the junction contained 12 bases not matched to a gene. Per the germline V gene, CDR1 is SGHRS and CDR2 is YFSETQ. This CDR3 spans 15 amino acids. Here the CDR3 DNA reads TGCGCCAGCAGCCATATGGCGGGACAGACGGATGGCTACACCTTC. Its translation: CASSHMAGQTDGYTF.

The chain uses TRBV11-3 and TRBJ2-7, with D possibly matching TRBD1 (6 bases). From germline, CDR1 is SGHNT and CDR2 YENEEA. The ends were cut back, 6 bases at V and 0 bases at J, with 15 bases in the middle. CDR3 length: 15 residues. In DNA, the CDR3 is TGTGCCAGCAGATTAACCGGGACACCCTCCTACGAGCAGTACTTC. Translating it yields CASRLTGTPSYEQYF.

This clone was counted between two and nine times. The chain links TRBV3-1 (or the pseudogene TRBV3-2) to TRBJ1-2, with TRBD1 matching 12 bases. Germline CDR1 and CDR2: LGHDT and YNNKEL (reference sequence). This CDR3 contains 15 residues. V shed 3 bases, J shed 8 bases, and the junction held 7 bases outside the gene matches. DNA of the CDR3: TGTGCCAGCAGCCAGGCCGGGACAGGGGGCTACGGCTACACCTTC. Translating it yields CASSQAGTGGYGYTF.